This T cell receptor beta chain was identified during a study of tumor-infiltrating lymphocytes in primary liver carcinoma. Total RNA amounting to 450 to 500 ng was the source from which TCR beta cDNA was made with a constant-region primer. Sequencing libraries for TCR beta derived from three nested multiplex PCR rounds that used slightly modified ARM-PCR. Running 9 to 11 cycles apiece, the first two PCR rounds relied on TRBV1-TRBV30 forward primers together with a C-beta reverse primer. TCRdb fed the multiplex PCR reads into MiXCR, producing one record per CDR3 protein. The sample consists of tens of thousands of distinct CDR3 sequences, around 70% of them appearing once. CDR1 and CDR2 (germline): MNHNY, SVGAGI (reference sequence). CDR3 length equals 13 residues. Investigators took RNA and DNA out together from approximately 22-30 mg of unsorted bulk tissue.

Sequencing was done on a sample of liver tumor tissue from sampling region 1. Subset in this sample: tumor region T1, superior pole. The TCR sequence derives from a middle-aged man with primary liver carcinoma and hepatitis B virus infection. The chain is built from TRBV6-6 and TRBJ2-3, with a weak D call TRBD1 (5 bases). The last part of the DNA fits TRBJ1-5 better; the J call may be wrong. The CDR3 DNA is TGTGCCAGCTCAAGCGACAGCACAGATATGCAGCATTTT. This translates into CASSSDSTDMQHF.